This T cell receptor (beta chain) was captured by sequencing in a study of T-cell reconstitution after alpha-beta-depleted transplantation in children (TCRdb year 2016). With regard to the full study: T-cell immune reconstitution after TCRalphabeta/CD19-depleted allogeneic hematopoietic cell transplantation in children was quantitatively tracked in the study by means of TCR repertoire profiling.

This clonotype occurred a few times. The clone's antigen remains unknown. The record has no base qualities; no much larger clone is one base away. Receptor libraries were prepared by PCR. The data were produced on an Illumina HiSeq 2500. To normalize quantification of the TCRbeta repertoire, the TCR libraries were built with molecular barcoding that relied on unique molecular identifiers. TCRdb's own reprocessing of the public reads used fastp at Q25 and MiXCR and kept productive beta chains. Rows merge per CDR3 protein into single entries with the most common DNA and genes. The sample data list approximately 400,000 distinct CDR3 sequences, and 9.5% to 13% of these were observed just once. The ten largest clones capture roughly 5% of the sample. The CDR3, from cysteine to phenylalanine, totals 14 residues. The retained sequence is limited to the CDR3, 42 bases, with the frame set at the first base. V and J are trimmed by 4 bases and 5 bases, and the gene matches miss 8 bases of the junction. The germline V gene (reference sequence) specifies DFQATT as CDR1 and SNEGSKA as CDR2.

This TCR derives from a human donor who donated a stem cell graft to a child with acute myeloid leukemia. The rearrangement joined TRBV20-1 to TRBJ2-3, and 8 junctional nucleotides match TRBD2. This specimen consisted of PBMCs from the stem cell graft donor, obtained from the stem cell graft. The CDR3 reads as follows: CSANRREAGDTQYF. DNA sequence: TGCAGTGCTAATCGGCGGGAGGCGGGAGATACGCAGTATTTT.